The next 28 T cell receptor beta chains were all read from a single sample in a study of CD8 T cells in ankylosing spondylitis. One entry per CDR3 protein results from TCRdb running MiXCR on the 5' RACE reads. The table shows under 250,000 distinct CDR3 sequences, with roughly 26% occurring only once. The sample was blood, either unsorted or a sorted T cell fraction (not recorded which). The receptors were gathered from a male donor with ankylosing spondylitis or in good health (not recorded which).

This clonotype was recorded many times. The rearrangement links TRBV4-2 to TRBJ2-7; TRBD1 or TRBD2 may be the D gene (5 bases each). The ends were cut back, 4 bases at V and 6 bases at J, with 22 bases in the middle. This CDR3 is 16 amino acids long. The germline gives CDR1 LGHNA, CDR2 YNFKEQ. This CDR3 is CASSPPPGTTVSEQYF. CDR3 nucleotides: TGTGCCAGCAGCCCTCCCCCCGGGACCACCGTCTCCGAGCAGTACTTC.

This clonotype has at least ten counts. The chain recombines TRBV11-2 with TRBJ2-2, with a weak D call TRBD1 (5 bases). The germline V gene has CDR1 SGHAT and CDR2 FQNNGV. This CDR3 spans 15 amino acids. The V gene lost 8 bases and the J gene lost 4 bases, with 17 bases spanning the gap. The CDR3 nucleotides are TGTGCCAGCTGGGGCCAGGGCTCGGGCACCGGGGAGCTGTTTTTT. Translation gives CASWGQGSGTGELFF.

The chain couples TRBV29-1 to TRBJ2-1; tentatively, D is TRBD2 (6 bases). The germline V gene has CDR1 SQVTM and CDR2 ANQGSEA. This CDR3 comprises 12 residues. Trimming pared 4 bases from V and 10 bases from J, leaving 14 bases between. The CDR3 protein is CSVGPRDSEQFF. CDR3 in DNA: TGCAGCGTTGGACCCCGGGACTCGGAGCAGTTCTTC.

This rearrangement joins TRBV7-2 to TRBJ2-7; a weak D match, TRBD1 (6 bases). The V and J ends lost 2 bases and 2 bases respectively, with 13 bases between them. The length of the CDR3 is 15 residues. Per germline, CDR1 SGHTA and CDR2 FQGNSA. The CDR3 loop reads CASSLMLAGAYEQYF. CDR3 DNA: TGTGCCAGCAGCTTAATGCTGGCAGGGGCCTACGAGCAGTACTTC. The full variable domain, its missing parts supplied by reference TRBV7-2 and TRBJ2-7, is GAGVSQSPSNKVTEKGKDVELRCDPISGHTALYWYRQSLGQGLEFLIYFQGNSAPDKSGLPSDRFSAERTGGSVSTLTIQRTQQEDSAVYLCASSLMLAGAYEQYFGPGTRLTVT.

V usage is TRBV5-1 and J usage is TRBJ2-1; possibly TRBD1 for D (6 bases). CDR3 size: 12 residues. Trimming pared 4 bases from V and 9 bases from J, leaving 11 bases between. CDR1 and CDR2 (germline): SGHRS, YFSETQ. The CDR3 spells CASSPQGREQFF. The CDR3 DNA follows: TGCGCCAGCAGCCCACAGGGTCGTGAGCAGTTCTTC.

This clonotype showed up many times. V usage is TRBV4-3 and J usage is TRBJ2-2; the match to TRBD2 covers 10 bases. This CDR3 is 17 amino acids long. Per the germline V gene, CDR1 is LGHNA and CDR2 is YSLEER. V lost 4 bases to trimming and J lost 5 bases; unmatched junction nucleotides: 10. The CDR3, as DNA: TGCGCCAGCAGCCTTAAAGCTAGCGGGAGTACAACCGGGGAGCTGTTTTTT. This codes for CASSLKASGSTTGELFF.

The chain carries TRBV28 and TRBJ1-3; D call uncertain. This CDR3 has 16 amino acids. Trimming removed 8 bases at V and 0 bases at J, with 17 bases between. Germline V gene data show CDR1 as MDHEN and CDR2 as SYDVKM. This chain's CDR3 is CASQLPVGVSGNTIYF. The CDR3, as DNA: TGTGCCAGCCAACTTCCCGTGGGCGTCTCTGGAAACACCATATATTTT.

The chain recombines TRBV2 with TRBJ2-1; 12 positions agree with TRBD1. The CDR3 is made up of 14 amino acids. V shed 8 bases and J 7 bases; nucleotides not matched to a gene: 6. Germline CDR1 reads SNHLY; CDR2 reads FYNNEI. CDR3 DNA sequence: TGTGCCAGCGGGGACAGGGGGCATTCGAATGAGCAGTTCTTC. Amino acids: CASGDRGHSNEQFF.

In its sample, this clonotype was seen many times. This chain joins TRBV7-9 and TRBJ2-3; 8 nucleotides match TRBD1. Trimming cost V 4 bases and J 5 bases; bases outside gene matches: 5. Germline-derived CDR1 and CDR2 are SEHNR and FQNEAQ (reference sequence). The CDR3 contains 14 residues. CDR3 bases: TGTGCCAGCAGCTCGGGACAGGCGAAAGATACGCAGTATTTT. Protein sequence: CASSSGQAKDTQYF.

The CDR3 is CSAILDKTIGNTIYF. CDR3 bases: TGCAGTGCTATCTTGGACAAAACTATTGGAAACACCATATATTTT. The chain employs TRBV20-1 and TRBJ1-3, with D perhaps matching TRBD1 (5 bases). Per the germline V gene, CDR1 is DFQATT and CDR2 is SNEGSKA (reference sequence). The V end was cut by 4 bases, the J end by 3 bases, with 16 bases between. The CDR3 is made up of 15 amino acids.

This clonotype was recorded only once. This CDR3 is CASSRQGARDTGELFF. The CDR3 region has the DNA TGTGCCAGCAGCCGACAGGGGGCTCGGGACACCGGGGAGCTGTTTTTT. The chain employs TRBV5-6 and TRBJ2-2; TRBD1 agrees at 10 bases. With V trimmed by 4 bases and J by 3 bases, 6 bases remained unmatched. Germline CDR1 SGHDT, CDR2 YYEEEE. This CDR3 is 16 amino acids long.

This chain joins TRBV12-3 or TRBV12-4 and TRBJ2-3; 8 nucleotides match TRBD1. Unmatched junction bases numbered 19, after V lost 7 bases and J lost 7 bases. The CDR3 covers 17 residues. The CDR3 bases are TGTGCCAGCACCCCAGGGACAGGAAGGCCCTCGGCCAATACGCAGTATTTT. It translates to CASTPGTGRPSANTQYF.

This clonotype has at least ten counts. This sequence joins TRBV5-1 and TRBJ2-1; no clear D gene. The CDR3 is 12 amino acids. Germline V lookup: CDR1 SGHRS, CDR2 YFSETQ. V was cut by 2 bases and J by 4 bases, with 4 bases left in between. CDR3: CASSLRYNEQFF. Here the CDR3 DNA reads TGCGCCAGCAGCTTACGGTACAATGAGCAGTTCTTC.

The rearrangement links TRBV7-2 to TRBJ1-4, with D tentatively TRBD1 (5 bases). Looked up from germline, CDR1 is SGHTA and CDR2 is FQGNSA. The CDR3 has 14 amino acids. Trimming cost V 7 bases and J 5 bases, with 14 bases left between them. The CDR3 bases are TGTGCCAGCACCCGGGGCGCGGGAAATGAAAAACTGTTTTTT. This codes for CASTRGAGNEKLFF. The complete variable domain, with remaining parts taken from reference TRBV7-2 and TRBJ1-4, reads GAGVSQSPSNKVTEKGKDVELRCDPISGHTALYWYRQSLGQGLEFLIYFQGNSAPDKSGLPSDRFSAERTGGSVSTLTIQRTQQEDSAVYLCASTRGAGNEKLFFGSGTQLSVL.

Ten or more counts support this clonotype. This chain links TRBV20-1 with TRBJ1-5, with D perhaps matching TRBD1 (5 bases). Trimming pared 0 bases from V and 2 bases from J, leaving 11 bases between. The CDR3 totals 15 residues. Per germline, CDR1 DFQATT and CDR2 SNEGSKA (reference sequence). CDR3 sequence: CSARDEGRGNQPQHF. The CDR3 coding sequence is TGCAGTGCTAGAGATGAGGGGAGGGGCAATCAGCCCCAGCATTTT.

In its sample, this clonotype was seen once. The chain employs TRBV7-3 and TRBJ2-1, with unresolved D. Per the germline V gene, CDR1 is SGHTA and CDR2 is FQGTGA. Between the trimmed V and J ends, which lost 5 bases and 8 bases, there was a span of 16 bases. This CDR3 comprises 14 residues. The DNA of the CDR3 is TGTGCCAGCAGCGTCGGGCACTCTCTCTATGAGCAGTTCTTC. Translated, it gives CASSVGHSLYEQFF.

The chain uses TRBV29-1 and TRBJ2-5; 10 bases are shared with TRBD2. V shed 6 bases and J 3 bases; nucleotides not matched to a gene: 4. This CDR3 has 13 residues. Germline CDR1 SQVTM, CDR2 ANQGSEA. The CDR3 here is CSVAGGGEETQYF. In nucleotides, the CDR3 is TGCAGCGTAGCGGGAGGGGGGGAAGAGACCCAGTACTTC.

V is TRBV12-3 or TRBV12-4 and J is TRBJ2-7; D is undetermined. Trimming stripped 6 bases from V and 4 bases from J, with 10 bases between. The CDR3 covers 12 residues. The CDR3 DNA reads TGTGCCAGCAGCCCGACGCATTACGAGCAGTACTTC. Residues: CASSPTHYEQYF.

This clonotype was detected ten times or more. The chain has TRBV5-1 and TRBJ1-2, with unresolved D. The CDR3 sequence is 15 residues long. Trimming removed 5 bases from V and 7 bases from J, with 21 bases in between. Germline V CDR1 and CDR2: SGHRS, YFSETQ. The DNA of the CDR3 is TGCGCCAGCAGTTACGCGCCGGGAGACGGTTTTGGCTACACCTTC. The encoded protein is CASSYAPGDGFGYTF.

This clonotype was seen many times. This sequence joins TRBV12-3 or TRBV12-4 and TRBJ2-2, with D tentatively TRBD1 (5 bases). V was shortened by 2 bases and J by 7 bases, with 11 bases between the two germline ends. The CDR3 sequence is 14 residues long. Written as DNA, the CDR3 is TGTGCCAGCAGTTTATTGAGCCAGGGCGGGGAGCTGTTTTTT. This sequence encodes CASSLLSQGGELFF.

In its sample, this clonotype was seen many times. The V and J genes are TRBV5-4 and TRBJ1-2; 8 bases fit TRBD1. The CDR3 has 14 residues. V lost 6 bases and J lost 7; bases outside the gene matches: 11. The germline CDR1 and CDR2 sequences are SGHNT and YYREEE (reference sequence). The CDR3 DNA reads as TGTGCCAGCACCTCTACCGGGACAGGTGGTGGCTACACCTTC. Translation gives CASTSTGTGGGYTF. Variable domain in full (rest from reference TRBV5-4 and TRBJ1-2): ETGVTQSPTHLIKTRGQQVTLRCSSQSGHNTVSWYQQALGQGPQFIFQYYREEENGRGNFPPRFSGLQFPNYSSELNVNALELDDSALYLCASTSTGTGGGYTFGSGTRLTVV.

This clonotype was observed at least ten times. The chain has TRBV20-1 and TRBJ2-7, with D unclear. CDR1 is DFQATT, CDR2 SNEGSKA, per germline (reference sequence). V lost 1 base to trimming and J lost 2 bases, with 9 bases between them. The CDR3 is 13 amino acids. CDR3 amino acids: CSARGQTTYEQYF. The DNA for the CDR3 is TGCAGTGCTAGAGGACAAACGACCTACGAGCAGTACTTC.

The chain couples TRBV20-1 to TRBJ2-7, with 7 bases that match TRBD1. The J segment lost 5 bases and the V segment lost 8 bases, leaving 12 bases of the junction unmatched. The V gene's germline CDR1 is DFQATT and CDR2 SNEGSKA (reference sequence). The CDR3 covers 13 residues. The CDR3 DNA reads as TGCAGTTACTGGCGGCAGGGGGTTAACGAGCAGTACTTC. Amino acid sequence: CSYWRQGVNEQYF.

Ten or more counts support this clonotype. The rearrangement joins TRBV29-1 to TRBJ2-2, with 11 bases aligning to TRBD1. This CDR3 contains 14 residues. With V trimmed by 7 bases and J by 6 bases, 7 bases remained unmatched. Germline V gives CDR1 SQVTM, CDR2 ANQGSEA. As DNA, the CDR3 is TGCAGCGGAACCGGGACAGGGGGGGCCGGGGAGCTGTTTTTT. This codes for CSGTGTGGAGELFF.

This clonotype was observed a few times. The CDR3 spells CATSDSRLAGGNEQFF. The CDR3 DNA reads as TGTGCCACCAGTGATTCCCGACTAGCGGGAGGTAATGAGCAGTTCTTC. The chain uses TRBV24-1 and TRBJ2-1, with 13 bases lining up with TRBD2. The germline V gene encodes CDR1 KGHDR and CDR2 SFDVKD. This CDR3 spans 16 amino acids. V lost 2 bases to trimming and J lost 7 bases; unmatched junction nucleotides: 4.

This clonotype showed up just a few times. The rearrangement links TRBV28 to TRBJ2-1, with 10 positions matching TRBD2. The CDR3 sequence is 13 residues long. The germline CDR1 and CDR2 sequences are MDHEN and SYDVKM. J gave up 6 bases and V 5 bases, and 1 base lay outside the gene matches. Here the CDR3 reads CASSRLAGNEQFF. In nucleotides, the CDR3 is TGTGCCAGCAGTCGACTAGCGGGCAATGAGCAGTTCTTC.

This clonotype was seen many times. The rearrangement joins TRBV5-1 to TRBJ2-7, with 12 bases aligning to TRBD2. Germline-derived CDR1 and CDR2 are SGHRS and YFSETQ. CDR3 length: 14 amino acids. V shed 5 bases and J 5 bases; nucleotides not matched to a gene: 5. The CDR3 bases are TGCGCCAGCAGGACTAGCGGGAGAACGGACGAGCAGTACTTC. Translating it yields CASRTSGRTDEQYF.

The chain employs TRBV29-1 and TRBJ2-7; D is perhaps TRBD2 (5 bases). Deletions cut 8 bases from V and 4 bases from J, with 12 bases between. The CDR3 is 11 amino acids. The germline V gene has CDR1 SQVTM and CDR2 ANQGSEA. The CDR3 region is CSTTSGYEQYF. Here the CDR3 DNA reads TGCAGCACTACCTCGGGATACGAGCAGTACTTC.